This TCR beta chain was sequenced for a study of cytomegalovirus exposure and HLA in healthy donors. Study-wide points: Some TCR beta chains (over 150 of them) were listed as cytomegalovirus-associated. Available immune exposure information covered CMV serostatus only. In a later analysis, most CMV-associated TCR beta chains appeared HLA-restricted. Relative to the approximately 660-donor mean, N-insertions were reportedly fewer in an Asian-associated ancestry cluster in a later analysis.

It was with 60 Vbeta and 13 Jbeta primers that the PCR ran. Sequencing used immunoSEQ multiplex PCR; TCRdb keeps in-frame clones, though not all of them. The sample consists of more than 60,000 clones, approximately 74% of them appearing once. A remark on this clone: Antigen: not known.

V shed 6 bases and J shed 4 bases, with 15 bases lying between them. The CDR3 is made up of 14 amino acids. Germline V gene data show CDR1 as SNHLY and CDR2 as FYNNEI. The receptor was derived from a man between 35 and 55 years old in good health and CMV-seropositive. The rearrangement links TRBV2 to TRBJ1-2; D ambiguous. Sequenced input: PBMCs. The CDR3: CASRDERVIYGYTF. CDR3 coding DNA: TGTGCCAGCAGAGACGAACGGGTCATCTATGGCTACACCTTC.